Sequencing of this TCR beta chain was carried out in a study of T cells after yellow fever vaccination. Broader study findings: Of the clonotypes, a small share occurred in both CD4 and CD8 compartments. Most clones from primary vaccination resurfaced after the booster (around 97% CD4, 88% CD8). Within FACS-sorted repertoires, abundant clonotypes contaminating from the bulk population could be present.

The TCR cDNA carried a universal primer site and UMIs from 5'RACE template switching. Each CDR3 protein gets one entry after TCRdb re-called the 5' RACE reads with MiXCR. The table includes fewer than 350,000 distinct CDR3 sequences, about 3.5% detected once. Note on this clonotype: Its specificity is not known.

The V and J ends lost 6 bases and 6 bases, in that order; junction bases with no gene match: 7. Germline values: CDR1 SGHTA, CDR2 FQGNSA. The CDR3 has 13 residues. The chain has TRBV7-2 and TRBJ1-2; 7 bases are shared with TRBD1. The TCR sequence derives from a man younger than 35 who received the YFV17D yellow fever vaccine. Sequencing used PBMCs, obtained on the day of the yellow fever booster vaccination. DNA of the CDR3: TGTGCCAGCAGGCGACAGGGTGGTAATGGCTACACCTTC. Residues: CASRRQGGNGYTF.